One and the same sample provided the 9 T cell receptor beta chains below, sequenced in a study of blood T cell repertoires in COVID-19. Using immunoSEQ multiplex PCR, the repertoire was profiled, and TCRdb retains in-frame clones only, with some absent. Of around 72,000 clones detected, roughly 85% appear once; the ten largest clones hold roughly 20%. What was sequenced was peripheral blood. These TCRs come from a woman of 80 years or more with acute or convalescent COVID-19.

The CDR3 reads CASSQGGYGYTF. The DNA of the CDR3 is TGTGCCAGCAGCCAGGGGGGATATGGCTACACCTTC. The chain couples TRBV3-1 (or the pseudogene TRBV3-2) to TRBJ1-2; D is perhaps TRBD1 (5 bases). CDR3 length equals 12 residues. V gave up 3 bases and J gave up 5 bases, with 7 bases separating them. Germline V lookup: CDR1 LGHDT, CDR2 YNNKEL (reference sequence).

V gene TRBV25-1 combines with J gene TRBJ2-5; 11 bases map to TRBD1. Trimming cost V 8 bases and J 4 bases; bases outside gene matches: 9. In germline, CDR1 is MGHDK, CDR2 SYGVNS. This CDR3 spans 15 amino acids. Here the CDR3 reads CASGIGQGAGETQYF. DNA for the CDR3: TGTGCCAGCGGAATTGGACAGGGGGCCGGAGAGACCCAGTACTTC.

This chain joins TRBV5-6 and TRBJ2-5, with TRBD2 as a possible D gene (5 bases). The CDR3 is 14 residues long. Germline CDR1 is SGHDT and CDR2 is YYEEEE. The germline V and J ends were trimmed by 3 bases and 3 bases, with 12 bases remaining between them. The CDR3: CASSSTGIEETQYF. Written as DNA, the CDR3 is TGTGCCAGCAGCTCAACCGGGATTGAAGAGACCCAGTACTTC.

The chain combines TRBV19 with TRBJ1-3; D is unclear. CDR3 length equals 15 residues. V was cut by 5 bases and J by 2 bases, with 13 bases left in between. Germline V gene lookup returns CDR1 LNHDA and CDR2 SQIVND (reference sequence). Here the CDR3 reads CASSLTHYAGNTIYF. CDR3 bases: TGTGCCAGTAGTCTGACTCATTACGCTGGAAACACCATATATTTT.

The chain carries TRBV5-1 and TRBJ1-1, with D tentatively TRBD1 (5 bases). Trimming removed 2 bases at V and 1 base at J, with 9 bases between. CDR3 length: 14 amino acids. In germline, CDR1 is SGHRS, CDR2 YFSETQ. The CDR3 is CASSFSQGNTEAFF. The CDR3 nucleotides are TGCGCCAGCAGCTTTTCCCAGGGGAACACTGAAGCTTTCTTT. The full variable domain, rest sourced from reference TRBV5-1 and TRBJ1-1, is KAGVTQTPRYLIKTRGQQVTLSCSPISGHRSVSWYQQTPGQGLQFLFEYFSETQRNKGNFPGRFSGRQFSNSRSEMNVSTLELGDSALYLCASSFSQGNTEAFFGQGTRLTVV.

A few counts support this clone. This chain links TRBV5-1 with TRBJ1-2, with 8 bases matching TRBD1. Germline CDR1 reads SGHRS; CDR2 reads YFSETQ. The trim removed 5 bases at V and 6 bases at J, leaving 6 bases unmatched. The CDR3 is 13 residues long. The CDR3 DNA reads TGCGCCAGCAGAATAACAGGGGGAGATGGCTACACCTTC. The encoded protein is CASRITGGDGYTF.

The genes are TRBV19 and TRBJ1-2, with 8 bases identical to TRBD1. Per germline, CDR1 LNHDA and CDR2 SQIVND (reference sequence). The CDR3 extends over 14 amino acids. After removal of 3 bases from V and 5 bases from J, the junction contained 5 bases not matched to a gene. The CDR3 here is CASSMEQGVYGYTF. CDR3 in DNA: TGTGCCAGTAGTATGGAACAGGGGGTTTATGGCTACACCTTC.

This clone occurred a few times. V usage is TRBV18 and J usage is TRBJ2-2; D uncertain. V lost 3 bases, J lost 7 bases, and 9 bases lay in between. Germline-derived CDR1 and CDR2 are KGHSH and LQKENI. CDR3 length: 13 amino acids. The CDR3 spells CASSPGPSGELFF. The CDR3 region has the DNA TGTGCCAGCTCACCTGGGCCGAGCGGGGAGCTGTTTTTT.

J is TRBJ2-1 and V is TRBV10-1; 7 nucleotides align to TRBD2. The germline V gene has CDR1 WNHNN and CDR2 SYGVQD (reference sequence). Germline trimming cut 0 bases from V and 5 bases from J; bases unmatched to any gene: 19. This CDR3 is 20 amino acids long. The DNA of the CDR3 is TGCGCCAGCAGTGAGTCGATAGCGGGCTTAGATCCCCACCTTAACAATGAGCAGTTCTTC. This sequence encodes CASSESIAGLDPHLNNEQFF.